This T cell receptor (beta chain) appears in the sequencing data of a study of post-analysis software for immune sequencing data. There are a few counts of this clonotype. The antigen remains undetermined. Germline CDR1 and CDR2: DFQATT and SNEGSKA (reference sequence). The CDR3 loop spans 14 amino acids. Overall study findings and caveats: Patients carried 4 or 5 TRBV segments more frequently than controls did, and TRBV5-6, TRBV5-1 and TRBV20-1 were among them. Versus controls, multiple sclerosis patients showed significantly lower diversity (normalized Chao1).

cDNA libraries for TCR beta contained unique molecular identifiers. Out of roughly 0.85 to 11 million T cells, roughly 0.5 million cDNA molecules were generated. TCRdb passed the PCR reads through MiXCR, listing each CDR3 protein once. The sample has some 450,000 distinct CDR3 sequences; under 55% are singletons. The sequence came from a girl aged 10-17 years with multiple sclerosis. The V gene is TRBV20-1, the J gene TRBJ2-7, with 10 bases aligning to TRBD2. Gene TRBJ2-5 matches the end of the DNA better, so the J call may be wrong. Sequencing was carried out using blood. This CDR3 reads CSADKRLAGETQYF. The CDR3 coding sequence is TGCAGTGCTGACAAAAGACTAGCGGGAGAGACCCAGTACTTC.